This T cell receptor beta chain is drawn from a study of cytomegalovirus exposure and HLA in healthy donors. Study context: Within the Caucasian-associated ancestry cluster were approximately 77% of the approximately 390 genotyped donors.

To note about this clone: Its antigen is undetermined.

The PCR was carried out with 60 Vbeta primers and 13 Jbeta primers. Repertoires were generated with immunoSEQ multiplex PCR, while TCRdb's copy carries only in-frame clones and drops some. Of about 170,000 clones in the sample, about three quarters are singletons; the top ten hold 0.75% to 0.8%. Broader study findings: TCR beta V- and J-gene trimming, according to a later analysis, was linked to a missense DCLRE1C variant.

Looked up from germline, CDR1 is SGHTA and CDR2 is FQGTGA. The CDR3 totals 16 residues. V gave up 4 bases and J gave up 2 bases; unmatched junction bases: 7. This receptor was identified in a female donor in good health and CMV-seronegative. Specimen: PBMCs. J is TRBJ2-3 and V is TRBV7-3, with 9 bases aligning to TRBD1. CDR3: CASSSRDRAITDTQYF. CDR3 nucleotide sequence: TGTGCCAGCAGCTCAAGGGACAGGGCCATCACAGATACGCAGTATTTT.